What follows describes a single T cell receptor (beta chain). Germline CDR1 is SQVTM and CDR2 is ANQGSEA. Trimming cost V 3 bases and J 4 bases; bases outside gene matches: 5. CDR3 length: 14 residues. The data were obtained in a study of blood T cell repertoires in COVID-19. Across the whole study: Sources were T cells, B-cell-depleted T cells, or PBMCs; the material itself was cDNA or gDNA.

Per the original methods: Researchers report that nucleated cell counts were estimated from reference gene primer amplification. The method was immunoSEQ multiplex PCR; TCRdb's version includes in-frame clones alone and lacks a portion of them. The V and J calls and clone size were taken over from that table, and D and trimming were inferred from the DNA. In the table there are about 130,000 clones, approximately 88% of which are singletons. The rearrangement uses TRBV29-1 and TRBJ2-7, with 11 bases fitting TRBD2. This clonotype originated in a man aged 55 to 70 with acute or convalescent COVID-19. The sample taken for sequencing was peripheral blood. The CDR3 spells CSVEVTSGTYEQYF. The CDR3 region has the DNA TGCAGCGTTGAGGTGACTAGCGGGACGTACGAGCAGTACTTC.